This T cell receptor beta chain was sequenced for a study of T cells in Graves' hyperthyroidism and ophthalmopathy. Findings of the study overall: The model foresaw ophthalmopathy a median 6.5 months prior to onset. Researchers found most expanded thyroid clonotypes above 0.001 in blood as well.

CDR3 length equals 13 residues. Germline-derived CDR1 and CDR2 are SEHNR and FQNEAQ (reference sequence). Trimming stripped 5 bases from V and 8 bases from J, with 15 bases between. It was RNA transcripts that yielded the amplified TCR beta CDR3 regions. First-round RT-PCR of the TCR CDR3 relied on the HTBI primer set. TCRdb re-called the multiplex PCR reads with MiXCR, one entry per CDR3 protein. The sample has fewer than 450,000 distinct CDR3 sequences; approximately 17% are singletons. This clonotype was detected ten times or more. The target antigen is unknown. Together with thyroid ultrasound, orbital computed tomography, serum thyroxine and TRAb, clinical symptoms were used for diagnoses.

The sequenced sample was blood. V gene TRBV7-9 combines with J gene TRBJ1-2; maybe TRBD1 (5 bases). The clonotype was recovered from a woman in her twenties or thirties with Graves' hyperthyroidism that later progressed to Graves' ophthalmopathy. CDR3 in amino acids: CASSPSGQFGYTF. The CDR3 DNA sequence: TGTGCCAGCAGCCCATCTGGACAATTCGGCTACACCTTC. Full variable domain (outside the CDR3, taken from reference TRBV7-9 and TRBJ1-2): DTGVSQNPRHKITKRGQNVTFRCDPISEHNRLYWYRQTLGQGPEFLTYFQNEAQLEKSRLLSDRFSAERPKGSFSTLEIQRTEQGDSAMYLCASSPSGQFGYTFGSGTRLTVV.